The TCR beta chain described here comes from a study of blood T cells in healthy people across ages. Study-level findings and limits: The CMV status of each donor remained undetermined, and this could have confounded shifts in expanded clonotypes. Comparison with aged donors showed that long-lived donors had more naive CD4+ cells and higher diversity.

The CDR3 covers 14 residues. The V gene's germline CDR1 is SGHTA and CDR2 FQGNSA. Drawn from each donor were about 9 milliliters of peripheral blood. This clonotype turned up a few times. Its specificity is unknown. The junction shows a germline mismatch at one end, possibly a read error. The second PCR ran roughly 7 to 11 cycles with a sample-barcoded 5' primer and J-beta primers. MiXCR, run by TCRdb on the 5' RACE reads, gives a single entry per CDR3 protein. The repertoire holds about 620,000 distinct CDR3 sequences, with 21% as singletons. The specimen sequenced was blood. The receptor was derived from a man between 65 and 85 years old in good health. This sequence joins TRBV7-2 and TRBJ2-5, with 12 bases aligning to TRBD2. CDR3 in DNA: TGTGCCATCGGGACTAGCGGGCCCCAAGGGACCCAGTACTTC. Translation: CAIGTSGPQGTQYF.